One and the same sample provided the 10 T cell receptor beta chains below, sequenced in a study of shared T cell receptors in the human thymus (dated by TCRdb to 2020 to 2022). To prepare the library, the immunoSEQ multiplex PCR assay was applied. Not all clones reach the TCRdb copy of this immuneACCESS table, which keeps in-frame sequences only. Checked studies attribute under half of the gap to unresolved V genes and leave the rest unexplained. The sample records hundreds of thousands of clones, around 87% of which are singletons. The ten largest make up under 0.01% of the sample. The data also belong to a second study, concerning human thymus T cells.

The sequenced sample was thymocytes. These TCRs come from a boy under three years old with a congenital heart defect. Donor details come from another sample of the same person, matched by shared clones.

The chain has TRBV19 and TRBJ2-1; no firm D call. Germline V gene lookup returns CDR1 LNHDA and CDR2 SQIVND (reference sequence). The CDR3 covers 14 residues. V lost 0 bases, J lost 15 bases, and 18 bases lay in between. CDR3 loop: CASSIDGSRLVVFF. The CDR3 nucleotides read TGTGCCAGTAGTATAGATGGTTCCCGCTTGGTAGTGTTCTTC. The whole variable domain, remainder taken from reference TRBV19 and TRBJ2-1, is DGGITQSPKYLFRKEGQNVTLSCEQNLNHDAMYWYRQDPGQGLRLIYYSQIVNDFQKGDIAEGYSVSREKKESFPLTVTSAQKNPTAFYLCASSIDGSRLVVFFGPGTRLTVL.

The chain employs TRBV27 and TRBJ2-2; 8 positions agree with TRBD2. With V trimmed by 7 bases and J by 8 bases, 6 bases remained unmatched. The CDR3 consists of 13 residues. Per germline, CDR1 MNHEY and CDR2 SMNVEV (reference sequence). CDR3 in DNA: TGTGCCAGCAAGGACAGCGGGGGAGGGGAGCTGTTTTTT. Its protein product is CASKDSGGGELFF.

V usage is TRBV4-3 and J usage is TRBJ1-1; D possibly corresponds to TRBD1 (5 bases). Trimming removed 0 bases from V and 1 base from J, with 9 bases in between. The germline V gene encodes CDR1 LGHNA and CDR2 YSLEER. The CDR3 runs 15 residues. The chain's CDR3 is CASSQEQATNTEAFF. The CDR3 DNA is TGCGCCAGCAGCCAAGAACAGGCTACGAACACTGAAGCTTTCTTT.

The V gene is TRBV28, the J gene TRBJ2-3; TRBD1 is a possible D gene (6 bases). Per germline, CDR1 MDHEN and CDR2 SYDVKM. The CDR3 length is 14 residues. V was pared by 5 bases and J by 2 bases, with 11 bases between. The CDR3 region is CASSHGTFTDTQYF. The CDR3 DNA is TGTGCCAGCAGTCATGGGACATTCACAGATACGCAGTATTTT.

The chain combines TRBV2 with TRBJ2-3, with 7 positions matching TRBD2. CDR3 size: 15 residues. Trimming removed 3 bases from V and 4 bases from J; junction bases left unmatched: 7. The germline gives CDR1 SNHLY, CDR2 FYNNEI. The CDR3 DNA reads as TGTGCCAGCAGTGATTCGACTAGCAGCTCAGATACGCAGTATTTT. Translation: CASSDSTSSSDTQYF.

The V and J genes are TRBV7-2 and TRBJ1-6, with D hard to call. Germline CDR1 and CDR2: SGHTA and FQGNSA. V lost 1 base to trimming and J lost 2 bases, with 18 bases between them. This CDR3 is built from 19 residues. CDR3 loop: CASSLDRERVLTYNSPLHF. For the CDR3, the DNA is TGTGCCAGCAGCTTAGATCGGGAAAGAGTGTTAACCTATAATTCACCCCTCCACTTT.

This chain connects TRBV5-1 to TRBJ1-4; the D gene is possibly TRBD1 (5 bases). V was cut by 1 base and J by 5 bases, with 9 bases left in between. The germline V gene encodes CDR1 SGHRS and CDR2 YFSETQ. This CDR3 comprises 14 residues. The CDR3 spells CASSLSTENEKLFF. The CDR3 coding sequence is TGCGCCAGCAGCTTGTCGACAGAGAATGAAAAACTGTTTTTT.

The chain recombines TRBV6-6 with TRBJ2-1; the match to TRBD2 covers 11 bases. V dropped 4 bases and J dropped 9; count of bases not matched to a gene: 11. This CDR3 spans 16 amino acids. Germline CDR1 and CDR2: MNHNY and SVGAGI (reference sequence). This CDR3 reads CASSSPGTSGQSEQFF. The CDR3 coding sequence is TGTGCCAGCAGTTCGCCAGGGACTAGCGGTCAGAGTGAGCAGTTCTTC.

This rearrangement joins TRBV5-6 to TRBJ1-6; D might be TRBD1 (5 bases). CDR3 length equals 19 residues. V lost 1 base to trimming and J lost 8 bases, with 25 bases between them. Per germline, CDR1 SGHDT and CDR2 YYEEEE. This CDR3 is CASSLKRQQRQERYSPLHF. In DNA, the CDR3 is TGTGCCAGCAGCTTGAAGAGACAGCAACGCCAGGAGAGATATTCACCCCTCCACTTT.

The chain has TRBV28 and TRBJ1-5; 7 nucleotides agree with TRBD1. Germline-derived CDR1 and CDR2 are MDHEN and SYDVKM. CDR3 length equals 13 residues. The V segment lost 6 bases and the J segment 6 bases; nucleotides outside the gene matches: 5. For the CDR3, the DNA is TGTGCCAGCAGAACAGGGGCGGGTCAGCCCCAGCATTTT. Its translation: CASRTGAGQPQHF.